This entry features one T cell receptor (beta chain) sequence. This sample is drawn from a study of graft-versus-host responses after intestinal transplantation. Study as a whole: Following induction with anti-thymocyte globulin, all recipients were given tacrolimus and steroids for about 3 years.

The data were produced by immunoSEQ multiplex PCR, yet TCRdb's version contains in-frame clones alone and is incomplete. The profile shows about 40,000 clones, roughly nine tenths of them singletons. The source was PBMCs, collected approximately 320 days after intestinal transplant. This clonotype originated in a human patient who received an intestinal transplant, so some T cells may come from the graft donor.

The CDR3 DNA sequence: TGTGCCACCAGCAGAGAGCAAATGAACACTGAAGCTTTCTTT. Protein: CATSREQMNTEAFF. V usage is TRBV15 and J usage is TRBJ1-1; D is unresolved. V was pared by 0 bases and J by 0 bases, with 5 bases between. CDR1 and CDR2 from the germline V gene are LNHNV and YYDKDF (reference sequence). This CDR3 region has 14 residues.